This passage covers 26 T cell receptor beta chains from one sample sequenced in a study of control samples from healthy donors and cancer patients. Some clones are missing from TCRdb's copy, which holds only in-frame ones; the method was immunoSEQ multiplex PCR. The sample comprises more than 100,000 clones, 75% to 95% of which are singletons, and over 2% rests with the top ten. The specimen was blood. Receptors originate from a man younger than 35 in good health.

V and J are TRBV28 and TRBJ1-5; possibly TRBD1 for D (5 bases). Germline V CDR1 and CDR2: MDHEN, SYDVKM. The CDR3 runs 15 residues. The germline V and J ends were trimmed by 3 bases and 0 bases, with 9 bases remaining between them. For the CDR3, the DNA is TGTGCCAGCAGTTTGGGGCTGTATAGCAATCAGCCCCAGCATTTT. Its protein product is CASSLGLYSNQPQHF.

The V gene is TRBV5-6, the J gene TRBJ2-7; a possible D gene is TRBD2 (6 bases). Germline V gene data show CDR1 as SGHDT and CDR2 as YYEEEE. V dropped 0 bases and J dropped 0 bases, with 16 bases sitting between them. The CDR3 is made up of 17 amino acids. The CDR3 DNA reads TGTGCCAGCAGCTTGGCCTTTAGCGGATTTCCCTCCTACGAGCAGTACGTC. This encodes CASSLAFSGFPSYEQYV.

The chain has TRBV18 and TRBJ2-7; no definite D call. Deletions cut 4 bases from V and 1 base from J, with 14 bases between. The CDR3 totals 15 residues. The germline V gene encodes CDR1 KGHSH and CDR2 LQKENI. CDR3 bases: TGTGCCAGCTCACTACGTTCGACTCATTCCTACGAGCAGTACTTC. Amino acids: CASSLRSTHSYEQYF.

The rearrangement links TRBV5-1 to TRBJ2-4, with D unresolved. This CDR3 comprises 16 residues. V lost 0 bases and J lost 1, with 11 bases in between. In germline, CDR1 is SGHRS, CDR2 YFSETQ. In nucleotides, the CDR3 is TGCGCCAGCAGCTTGGACAACCTAGGGGCCAAAAACATTCAGTACTTC. Its translation: CASSLDNLGAKNIQYF.

The rearrangement links TRBV29-1 to TRBJ2-1; D may be TRBD1 or TRBD2 (5 bases each). The CDR3 loop spans 13 amino acids. Trimming took 4 bases from V and 7 from J, leaving 14 bases between them. Per germline, CDR1 SQVTM and CDR2 ANQGSEA. The chain's CDR3 is CSVVGTQANEQFF. The CDR3 nucleotides are TGCAGCGTTGTGGGGACCCAGGCAAATGAGCAGTTCTTC.

This clone was seen a few times. V and J are TRBV3-1 (or the pseudogene TRBV3-2) and TRBJ2-3, with D perhaps TRBD1 or TRBD2 (5 bases each). Trimming shortened V by 4 bases and J by 0 bases, and 17 bases separated the two germline ends. Germline CDR1 LGHDT, CDR2 YNNKEL (reference sequence). CDR3 length: 17 residues. The CDR3 loop reads CASSPTGTGFSTDTQYF. For the CDR3, the DNA is TGTGCCAGCAGCCCAACCGGGACGGGGTTCAGCACAGATACGCAGTATTTT.

Remarks on this clone: One end of the junction does not line up with germline, which may come from a read error. The V gene is TRBV12-3 or TRBV12-4, the J gene TRBJ2-5, with 9 nucleotides matching TRBD2. The CDR3 runs 12 residues. Here the CDR3 DNA reads TGTGCCAGCAGATTAGCGGGGGCCGGAGAGTACTTC. Translation gives CASRLAGAGEYF.

The rearrangement joins TRBV7-9 to TRBJ2-7, with D perhaps TRBD2 (6 bases). Trimming left V 0 bases short and J 2 bases short, with 17 bases between. CDR1 is SEHNR, CDR2 FQNEAQ, per germline (reference sequence). CDR3 length: 17 amino acids. The CDR3 loop is CASSLAPRAGPTYEQYF. CDR3 sequence (DNA): TGTGCCAGCAGCTTAGCCCCCCGGGCGGGGCCAACCTACGAGCAGTACTTC. Using reference TRBV7-9 and TRBJ2-7 for the parts outside the CDR3, the full variable domain is DTGVSQNPRHKITKRGQNVTFRCDPISEHNRLYWYRQTLGQGPEFLTYFQNEAQLEKSRLLSDRFSAERPKGSFSTLEIQRTEQGDSAMYLCASSLAPRAGPTYEQYFGPGTRLTVT.

This clone was counted between two and nine times. This rearrangement joins TRBV29-1 to TRBJ2-3; 8 nucleotides line up with TRBD2. This CDR3 region has 13 residues. Germline CDR1 reads SQVTM; CDR2 reads ANQGSEA. Germline trimming cut 7 bases from V and 4 bases from J; bases unmatched to any gene: 7. The CDR3 loop is CSGGSGSSDTQYF. In DNA form, the CDR3 reads TGCAGCGGGGGGAGCGGGAGCTCAGATACGCAGTATTTT.

The genes are TRBV10-3 and TRBJ1-1, with D unclear. The CDR3 contains 13 residues. V lost 8 bases and J lost 2, with 12 bases in between. The germline V gene has CDR1 ENHRY and CDR2 SYGVKD. The DNA of the CDR3 is TGTGCCATCGGTTTACAGCCCAACACTGAAGCTTTCTTT. It is translated as CAIGLQPNTEAFF.

The chain has TRBV5-1 and TRBJ1-1; a weak D match, TRBD1 (6 bases). The CDR3 is made up of 14 amino acids. The germline V gene has CDR1 SGHRS and CDR2 YFSETQ. With 5 bases removed from V and 4 bases from J, the gap between germline ends came to 15 bases. The CDR3 loop is CASRTGALSTEAFF. The CDR3 DNA reads TGCGCCAGCAGGACGGGGGCATTGAGCACTGAAGCTTTCTTT. The variable domain in full, completed from reference TRBV5-1 and TRBJ1-1, reads KAGVTQTPRYLIKTRGQQVTLSCSPISGHRSVSWYQQTPGQGLQFLFEYFSETQRNKGNFPGRFSGRQFSNSRSEMNVSTLELGDSALYLCASRTGALSTEAFFGQGTRLTVV.

V usage is TRBV27 and J usage is TRBJ2-2, with TRBD1 as a possible D gene (5 bases). In germline, CDR1 is MNHEY, CDR2 SMNVEV (reference sequence). The CDR3 totals 17 residues. The V gene lost 1 base and the J gene lost 0 bases, with 12 bases spanning the gap. For the CDR3, the DNA is TGTGCCAGCAGTTTATGGGCGCGACAGCCGAACACCGGGGAGCTGTTTTTT. Protein: CASSLWARQPNTGELFF.

The chain has TRBV30 and TRBJ1-5, with D possibly TRBD1 on 5 matching bases. Trimming took 5 bases from V and 4 from J, leaving 12 bases between them. Germline V gene lookup returns CDR1 GTSNPN and CDR2 SVGIG (reference sequence). The CDR3 contains 13 residues. The DNA of the CDR3 is TGTGCCTGGGGGACTGATATGAATCAGCCCCAGCATTTT. This encodes CAWGTDMNQPQHF.

CDR3 sequence reads: CASSPRPGTEAFF. CDR3 coding DNA: TGTGCCAGCAGTCCCCGCCCCGGCACTGAAGCTTTCTTT. The chain has TRBV12-3 or TRBV12-4 and TRBJ1-1; D unclear. The CDR3 length is 13 residues. The germline V and J ends were trimmed by 5 bases and 4 bases, with 11 bases remaining between them.

The V call is TRBV10-1, the J call TRBJ2-2; 7 bases line up with TRBD2. The germline CDR1 and CDR2 sequences are WNHNN and SYGVQD (reference sequence). The CDR3 contains 14 residues. The V gene end was trimmed by 8 bases and the J gene end by 8 bases; junction bases not matched to a gene: 11. The CDR3: CASSRAGVWGELFF. The CDR3, as DNA: TGCGCCAGCTCCCGGGCGGGAGTTTGGGGGGAGCTGTTTTTT.

This rearrangement joins TRBV30 to TRBJ1-4; no clear D. CDR3 size: 12 residues. Between the trimmed V and J ends, which lost 1 base and 4 bases, there was a span of 4 bases. Looked up from germline, CDR1 is GTSNPN and CDR2 is SVGIG (reference sequence). Here the CDR3 reads CAWSDNNEKLFF. The DNA of the CDR3 is TGTGCCTGGAGTGACAATAATGAAAAACTGTTTTTT.

The chain is built from TRBV19 and TRBJ2-1; 9 positions agree with TRBD1. The trim removed 7 bases at V and 6 bases at J, leaving 13 bases unmatched. Looked up from germline, CDR1 is LNHDA and CDR2 is SQIVND (reference sequence). CDR3 length: 16 amino acids. CDR3 DNA sequence: TGTGCCAGTACCGCCCTCACAGGGGGCGCGAGCAATGAGCAGTTCTTC. This encodes CASTALTGGASNEQFF. Variable domain in full (rest from reference TRBV19 and TRBJ2-1): DGGITQSPKYLFRKEGQNVTLSCEQNLNHDAMYWYRQDPGQGLRLIYYSQIVNDFQKGDIAEGYSVSREKKESFPLTVTSAQKNPTAFYLCASTALTGGASNEQFFGPGTRLTVL.

The chain combines TRBV9 with TRBJ2-2; possibly TRBD2 for D (6 bases). Trimming removed 0 bases from V and 8 bases from J, with 11 bases in between. The germline CDR1 and CDR2 sequences are SGDLS and YYNGEE. The CDR3 is 14 amino acids. The CDR3 protein is CASSVEREWGELFF. As DNA, the CDR3 is TGTGCCAGCAGCGTAGAACGGGAGTGGGGGGAGCTGTTTTTT.

The J gene is TRBJ1-4, the V gene TRBV6-6, with a weak D call TRBD1 (5 bases). Germline CDR1 MNHNY, CDR2 SVGAGI (reference sequence). The V end was cut by 4 bases, the J end by 8 bases, with 14 bases between. The CDR3 runs to 14 residues. CDR3 sequence (DNA): TGTGCCAGCAGTTCGGGGCAGGGAAAAGAAAAACTGTTTTTT. Residues: CASSSGQGKEKLFF.

This clone was observed a single time. The gene calls are TRBV6-5 and TRBJ2-7, with D possibly TRBD1 on 6 matching bases. Trimming shortened V by 6 bases and J by 3 bases, and 18 bases separated the two germline ends. The CDR3 is 15 amino acids. Per germline, CDR1 MNHEY and CDR2 SVGAGI. The CDR3 DNA sequence: TGTGCCAGCAGCCCCTACAGGGACCCGAACTACGAGCAGTACGTC. Translated: CASSPYRDPNYEQYV.

This rearrangement joins TRBV13 to TRBJ1-1; 9 bases agree with TRBD1. Germline CDR1 PRHDT, CDR2 FYEKMQ (reference sequence). V gave up 5 bases and J gave up 5 bases; unmatched junction bases: 9. This CDR3 has 15 residues. CDR3 bases: TGTGCCAGCAGCGCACAGGGACAGGGAGGAACTGAAGCTTTCTTT. It codes for CASSAQGQGGTEAFF.

The chain is built from TRBV11-3 and TRBJ1-2; possible D gene TRBD1, 6 bases. The CDR3 contains 15 residues. V lost 2 bases and J 6 bases, leaving 16 bases between the germline ends. Germline V CDR1 and CDR2: SGHNT, YENEEA. CDR3 amino acids: CASSLSRGDFDGYTF. DNA of the CDR3: TGTGCCAGCAGCTTATCCAGGGGCGATTTTGATGGCTACACCTTC.

The V and J genes are TRBV28 and TRBJ1-5, with TRBD1 as a possible D gene (6 bases). This CDR3 has 17 amino acids. The V gene's germline CDR1 is MDHEN and CDR2 SYDVKM. V lost 5 bases and J 9 bases, leaving 26 bases between the germline ends. CDR3 DNA: TGTGCCAGCAGTATCAGCGGTACTGGGAAAGTAGGGGGGCCCCAGCATTTT. Residues: CASSISGTGKVGGPQHF.

The V gene is TRBV11-2, the J gene TRBJ2-3, with 12 bases aligning to TRBD2. CDR3 size: 15 residues. Germline CDR1 reads SGHAT; CDR2 reads FQNNGV. J gave up 6 bases and V 5 bases, and 6 bases lay outside the gene matches. This CDR3 is CASSPSSGGADTQYF. CDR3 in DNA: TGTGCCAGCAGCCCGTCTAGCGGGGGGGCGGATACGCAGTATTTT.

The chain employs TRBV7-7 and TRBJ1-6; a possible D gene is TRBD1 (5 bases). This CDR3 contains 16 residues. V dropped 1 base and J dropped 7 bases, with 14 bases sitting between them. CDR1 and CDR2 (germline): SSHAT, FNYEAQ (reference sequence). The CDR3 nucleotides are TGTGCCAGCAGCTTAGATATTGGGGGGTCGAATTCACCCCTCCACTTT. Its protein product is CASSLDIGGSNSPLHF.

The gene calls are TRBV7-2 and TRBJ2-7; D remains unclear. V was pared by 5 bases and J by 4 bases, with 9 bases between. Germline V gene sequence: CDR1 SGHTA, CDR2 FQGNSA. The CDR3 is made up of 12 amino acids. Written as DNA, the CDR3 is TGTGCCAGCAGCCACGACTCTTACGAGCAGTACTTC. Translating gives CASSHDSYEQYF.